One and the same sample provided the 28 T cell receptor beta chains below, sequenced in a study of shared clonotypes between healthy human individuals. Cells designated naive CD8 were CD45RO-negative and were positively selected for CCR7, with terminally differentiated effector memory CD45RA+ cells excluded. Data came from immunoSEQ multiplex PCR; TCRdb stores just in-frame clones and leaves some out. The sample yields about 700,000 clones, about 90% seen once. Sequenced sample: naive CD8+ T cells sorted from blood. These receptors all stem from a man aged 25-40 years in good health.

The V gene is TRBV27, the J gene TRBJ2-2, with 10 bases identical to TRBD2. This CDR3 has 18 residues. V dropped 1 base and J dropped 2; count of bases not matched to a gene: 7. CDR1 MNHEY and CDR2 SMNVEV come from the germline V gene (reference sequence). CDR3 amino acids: CASSLLGPSGSNTGELFF. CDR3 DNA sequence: TGTGCCAGCAGTTTATTGGGTCCTAGCGGGAGTAACACCGGGGAGCTGTTTTTT.

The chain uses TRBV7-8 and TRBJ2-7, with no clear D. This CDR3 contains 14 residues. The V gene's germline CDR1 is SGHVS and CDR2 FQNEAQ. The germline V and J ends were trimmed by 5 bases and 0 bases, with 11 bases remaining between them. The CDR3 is CASSDQMSSYEQYF. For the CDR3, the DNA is TGTGCCAGCAGCGACCAGATGAGCTCCTACGAGCAGTACTTC.

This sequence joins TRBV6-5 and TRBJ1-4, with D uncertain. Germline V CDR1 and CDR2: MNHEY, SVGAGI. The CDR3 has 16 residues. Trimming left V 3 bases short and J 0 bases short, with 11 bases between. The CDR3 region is CASSYHPAATNEKLFF. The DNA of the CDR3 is TGTGCCAGCAGTTATCACCCAGCCGCAACTAATGAAAAACTGTTTTTT.

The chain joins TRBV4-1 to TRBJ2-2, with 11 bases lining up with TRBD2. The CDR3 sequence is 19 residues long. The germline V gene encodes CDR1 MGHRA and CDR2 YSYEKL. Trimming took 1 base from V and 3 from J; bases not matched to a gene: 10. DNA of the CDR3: TGCGCCAGCAGCCAAGTCCCCGGGGGACTAGCGGATTACACCGGGGAGCTGTTTTTT. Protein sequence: CASSQVPGGLADYTGELFF.

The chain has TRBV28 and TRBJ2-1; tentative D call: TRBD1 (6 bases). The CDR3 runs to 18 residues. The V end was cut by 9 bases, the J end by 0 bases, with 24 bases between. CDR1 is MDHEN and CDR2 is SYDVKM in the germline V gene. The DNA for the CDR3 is TGTGCCAGTCGGAATAGGGGGAGTCCGTCCGCCTCCTACAATGAGCAGTTCTTC. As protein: CASRNRGSPSASYNEQFF.

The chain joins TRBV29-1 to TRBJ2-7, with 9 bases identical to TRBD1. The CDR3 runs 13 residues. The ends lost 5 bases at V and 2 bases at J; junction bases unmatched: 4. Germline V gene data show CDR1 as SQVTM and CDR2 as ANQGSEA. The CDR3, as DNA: TGCAGCGTTCAGGACAGGGGTACCTACGAGCAGTACTTC. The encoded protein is CSVQDRGTYEQYF.

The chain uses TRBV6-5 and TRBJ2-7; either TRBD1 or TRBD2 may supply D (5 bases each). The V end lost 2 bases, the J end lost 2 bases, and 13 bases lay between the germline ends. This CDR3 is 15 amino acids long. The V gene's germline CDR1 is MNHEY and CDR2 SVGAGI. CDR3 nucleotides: TGTGCCAGCAGTTACGGGCCAGGGACCCCCTACGAGCAGTACTTC. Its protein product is CASSYGPGTPYEQYF.

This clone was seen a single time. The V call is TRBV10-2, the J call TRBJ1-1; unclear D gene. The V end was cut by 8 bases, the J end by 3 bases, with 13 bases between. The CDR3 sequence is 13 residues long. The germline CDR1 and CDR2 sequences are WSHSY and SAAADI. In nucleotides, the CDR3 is TGCGCCAGCCGGTCGGGAGCCTACACTGAAGCTTTCTTT. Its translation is CASRSGAYTEAFF.

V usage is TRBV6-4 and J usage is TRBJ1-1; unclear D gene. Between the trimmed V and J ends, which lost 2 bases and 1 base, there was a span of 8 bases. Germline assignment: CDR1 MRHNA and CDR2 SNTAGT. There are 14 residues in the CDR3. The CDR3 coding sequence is TGTGCCAGCAGTGACGGGCAGCAGAACACTGAAGCTTTCTTT. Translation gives CASSDGQQNTEAFF.

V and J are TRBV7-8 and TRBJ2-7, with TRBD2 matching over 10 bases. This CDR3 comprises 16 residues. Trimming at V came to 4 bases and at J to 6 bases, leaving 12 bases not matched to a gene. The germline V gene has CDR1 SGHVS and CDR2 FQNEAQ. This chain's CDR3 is CASSYPSGGPLGEQYF. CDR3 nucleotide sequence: TGTGCCAGCAGCTATCCTAGCGGGGGACCACTCGGCGAGCAGTACTTC.

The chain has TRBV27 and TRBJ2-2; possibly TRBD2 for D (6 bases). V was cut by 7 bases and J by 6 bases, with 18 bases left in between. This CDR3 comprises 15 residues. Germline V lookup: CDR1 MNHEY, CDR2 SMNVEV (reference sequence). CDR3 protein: CASMRREGVAGELFF. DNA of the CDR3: TGTGCCAGCATGCGGAGGGAAGGGGTCGCCGGGGAGCTGTTTTTT.

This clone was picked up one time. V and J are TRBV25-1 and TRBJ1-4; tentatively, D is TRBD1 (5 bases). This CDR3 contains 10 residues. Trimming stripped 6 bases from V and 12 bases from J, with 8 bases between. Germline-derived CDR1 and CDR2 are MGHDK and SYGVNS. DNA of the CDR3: TGTGCCAGCAGGGGACGGGAACTGTTTTTT. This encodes CASRGRELFF.

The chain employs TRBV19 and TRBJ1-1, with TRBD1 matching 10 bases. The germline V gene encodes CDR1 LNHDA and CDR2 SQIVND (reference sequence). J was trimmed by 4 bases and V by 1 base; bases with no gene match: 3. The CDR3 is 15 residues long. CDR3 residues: CASSIGDRGLTEAFF. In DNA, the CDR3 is TGTGCCAGTAGTATAGGCGACAGGGGGCTCACTGAAGCTTTCTTT.

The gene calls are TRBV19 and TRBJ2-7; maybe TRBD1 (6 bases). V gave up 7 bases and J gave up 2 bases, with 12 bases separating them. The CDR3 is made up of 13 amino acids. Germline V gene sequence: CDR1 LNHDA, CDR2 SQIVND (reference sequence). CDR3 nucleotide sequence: TGTGCCAGTAAGGACAGCGAGACCTACGAGCAGTACTTC. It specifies CASKDSETYEQYF. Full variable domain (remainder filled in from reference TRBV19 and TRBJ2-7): DGGITQSPKYLFRKEGQNVTLSCEQNLNHDAMYWYRQDPGQGLRLIYYSQIVNDFQKGDIAEGYSVSREKKESFPLTVTSAQKNPTAFYLCASKDSETYEQYFGPGTRLTVT.

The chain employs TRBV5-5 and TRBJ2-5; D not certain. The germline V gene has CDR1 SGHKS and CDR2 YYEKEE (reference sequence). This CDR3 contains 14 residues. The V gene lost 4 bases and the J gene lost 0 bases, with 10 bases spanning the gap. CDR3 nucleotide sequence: TGTGCCAGCAGCCCGGACCCGGACCAAGAGACCCAGTACTTC. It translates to CASSPDPDQETQYF.

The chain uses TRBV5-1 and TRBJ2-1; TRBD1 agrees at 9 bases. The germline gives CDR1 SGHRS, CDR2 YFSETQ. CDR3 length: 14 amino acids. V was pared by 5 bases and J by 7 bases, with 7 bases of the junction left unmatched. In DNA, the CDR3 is TGCGCCAGCAGTTTAACAGGGGGCTTTAATGAGCAGTTCTTC. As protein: CASSLTGGFNEQFF.

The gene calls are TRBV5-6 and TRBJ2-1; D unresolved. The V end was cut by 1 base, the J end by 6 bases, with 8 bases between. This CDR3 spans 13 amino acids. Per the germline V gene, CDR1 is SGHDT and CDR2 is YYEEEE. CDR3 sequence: CASSLWPANEQFF. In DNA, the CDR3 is TGTGCCAGCAGCTTGTGGCCCGCCAATGAGCAGTTCTTC.

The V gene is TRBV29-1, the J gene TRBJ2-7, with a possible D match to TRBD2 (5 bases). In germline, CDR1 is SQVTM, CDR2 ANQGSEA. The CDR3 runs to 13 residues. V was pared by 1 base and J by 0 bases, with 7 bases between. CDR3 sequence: CSVEGRDSYEQYF. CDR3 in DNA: TGCAGCGTTGAAGGTCGGGACTCCTACGAGCAGTACTTC.

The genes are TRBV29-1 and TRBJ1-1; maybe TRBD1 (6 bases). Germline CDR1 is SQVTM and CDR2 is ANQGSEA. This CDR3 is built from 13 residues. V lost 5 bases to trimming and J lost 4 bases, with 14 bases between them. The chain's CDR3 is CSVTPQGPTEAFF. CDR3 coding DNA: TGCAGCGTTACACCTCAGGGGCCCACTGAAGCTTTCTTT.

The CDR3 loop reads CASSLLAGDGETQYF. The CDR3 DNA reads as TGTGCCAGCAGTTTACTAGCGGGAGATGGGGAGACCCAGTACTTC. V gene TRBV27 combines with J gene TRBJ2-5, with 10 bases fitting TRBD2. The V gene's germline CDR1 is MNHEY and CDR2 SMNVEV (reference sequence). V lost 2 bases, J lost 5 bases, and 5 bases stayed unmatched. This CDR3 comprises 15 residues.

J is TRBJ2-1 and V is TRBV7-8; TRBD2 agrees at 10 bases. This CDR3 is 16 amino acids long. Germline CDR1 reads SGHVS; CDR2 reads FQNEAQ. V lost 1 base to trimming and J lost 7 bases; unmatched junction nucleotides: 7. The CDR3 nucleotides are TGTGCCAGCAGCTTAGAGCTAGCGGGAGCCTTAAATGAGCAGTTCTTC. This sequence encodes CASSLELAGALNEQFF.

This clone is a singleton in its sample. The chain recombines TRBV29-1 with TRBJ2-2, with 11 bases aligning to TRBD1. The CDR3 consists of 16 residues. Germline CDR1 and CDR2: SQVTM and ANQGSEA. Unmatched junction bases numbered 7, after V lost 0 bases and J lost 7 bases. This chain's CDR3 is CSVEDPGQGANGELFF. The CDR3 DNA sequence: TGCAGCGTTGAAGACCCAGGACAGGGGGCTAACGGGGAGCTGTTTTTT.

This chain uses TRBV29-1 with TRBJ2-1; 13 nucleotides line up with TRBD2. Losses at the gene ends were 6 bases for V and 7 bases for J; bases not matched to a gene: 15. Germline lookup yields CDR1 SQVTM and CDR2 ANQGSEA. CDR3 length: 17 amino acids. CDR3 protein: CSVPGETSGRTKNEQFF. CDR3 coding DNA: TGCAGCGTCCCGGGCGAGACTAGCGGGAGGACGAAAAATGAGCAGTTCTTC.

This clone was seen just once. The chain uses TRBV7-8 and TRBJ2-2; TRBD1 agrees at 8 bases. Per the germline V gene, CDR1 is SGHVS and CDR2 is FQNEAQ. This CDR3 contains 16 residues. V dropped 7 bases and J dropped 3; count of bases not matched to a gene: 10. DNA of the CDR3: TGTGCCAGCACCCACCGTAGGACAGGGTACACCGGGGAGCTGTTTTTT. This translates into CASTHRRTGYTGELFF.

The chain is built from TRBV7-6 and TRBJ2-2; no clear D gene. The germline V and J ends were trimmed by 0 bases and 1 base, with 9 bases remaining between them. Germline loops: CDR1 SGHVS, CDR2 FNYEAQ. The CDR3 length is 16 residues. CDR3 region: CASSLALGKNTGELFF. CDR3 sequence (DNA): TGTGCCAGCAGCTTAGCCCTGGGCAAGAACACCGGGGAGCTGTTTTTT.

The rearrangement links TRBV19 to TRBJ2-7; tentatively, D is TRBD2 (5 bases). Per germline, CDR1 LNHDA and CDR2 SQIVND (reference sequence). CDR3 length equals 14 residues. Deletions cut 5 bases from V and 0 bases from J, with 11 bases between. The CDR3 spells CASSYAGGSYEQYF. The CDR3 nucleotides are TGTGCCAGTAGTTATGCGGGTGGCTCCTACGAGCAGTACTTC. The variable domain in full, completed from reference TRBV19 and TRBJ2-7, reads DGGITQSPKYLFRKEGQNVTLSCEQNLNHDAMYWYRQDPGQGLRLIYYSQIVNDFQKGDIAEGYSVSREKKESFPLTVTSAQKNPTAFYLCASSYAGGSYEQYFGPGTRLTVT.

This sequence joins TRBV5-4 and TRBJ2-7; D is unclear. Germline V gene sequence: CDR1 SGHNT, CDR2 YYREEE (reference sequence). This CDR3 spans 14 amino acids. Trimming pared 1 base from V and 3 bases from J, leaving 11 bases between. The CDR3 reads CASSLYLESYEQYF. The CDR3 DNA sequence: TGTGCCAGCAGCTTGTATCTCGAGAGCTACGAGCAGTACTTC.

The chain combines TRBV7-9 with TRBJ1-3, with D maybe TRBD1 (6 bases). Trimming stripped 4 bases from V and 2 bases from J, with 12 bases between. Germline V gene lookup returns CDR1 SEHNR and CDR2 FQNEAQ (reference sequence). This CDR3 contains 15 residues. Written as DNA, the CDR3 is TGTGCCAGCAGCTCAGTGGGGGCGCCTGGAAACACCATATATTTT. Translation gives CASSSVGAPGNTIYF.